These T cell receptor beta chains were read from a single sample in a study of shared clonotypes between healthy human individuals. Generated by immunoSEQ multiplex PCR, the TCRdb table keeps only in-frame clones and is missing some. The table includes a few million clones, approximately 93% detected once. Input material: naive CD4+ T cells from PBMCs. These receptors were obtained from a man aged 18 to 30 in good health. Some clones in this sample may be carry-over from other donors' samples. CDR3s include the opening cysteine and the closing phenylalanine or tryptophan. A D gene is named only where the DNA matches it firmly.

j_call | v_call | d_call | cdr3_nt | cdr3_aa
TRBJ2-5 | TRBV7-2 | - | TGTGCCAGCAGCTTAGGCAGGCAAGAGACCCAGTACTTC | CASSLGRQETQYF
TRBJ2-5 | TRBV4-3 | - | TGCGCCAGCAGCCAAGAATTGCGGCGAGAGACCCAGTACTTC | CASSQELRRETQYF
TRBJ2-3 | TRBV5-1 | TRBD2 | TGCGCCAGCAGCTTCGGGAGGGCAGGAGATACGCAGTATTTT | CASSFGRAGDTQYF
TRBJ2-5 | TRBV14 | - | TGTGCCAGCAGCCAGACCGGGAGTTGGGAGACCCAGTACTTC | CASSQTGSWETQYF
TRBJ1-1 | TRBV5-1 | - | TGCGCCAGCAGCATAGAACTGAACACTGAAGCTTTCTTT | CASSIELNTEAFF
TRBJ1-2 | TRBV7-8 | TRBD1 | TGTGCCAGCAGCCCCGGGGGACAGAACTATGGCTACACCTTC | CASSPGGQNYGYTF
TRBJ2-1 | TRBV9 | TRBD2 | TGTGCCAGCAGCGCCCCAGGGACTAGCTACAATGAGCAGTTCTTC | CASSAPGTSYNEQFF
TRBJ1-5 | TRBV27 | - | TGTGCCAGCAGTTTAACAGCGGCCAGCGGATTAAATCAGCCCCAGCATTTT | CASSLTAASGLNQPQHF
TRBJ2-1 | TRBV14 | - | TGTGCCAGCAGCCATTCCAGGGGCGCGGAGCAGTTCTTC | CASSHSRGAEQFF
TRBJ2-3 | TRBV18 | - | TGTGCCAGCTCAGAGTCAGATACGCAGTATTTT | CASSESDTQYF
TRBJ2-7 | TRBV11-2 | TRBD2 | TGTGCCAGCAGCTCCACGACTAGCGGGCATTATTCCTACGAGCAGTACTTC | CASSSTTSGHYSYEQYF
TRBJ1-5 | TRBV28 | - | TGTGCCAGCAGTCCCATCCAGCAGCCCCAGCATTTT | CASSPIQQPQHF
TRBJ2-7 | TRBV25-1 | TRBD2 | TGTGCCAGCAGCGGGGGGACTAGCGGGAGGCAGCCCCCCTACGAGCAGTACTTC | CASSGGTSGRQPPYEQYF
TRBJ1-2 | TRBV29-1 | - | TGCAGCGCCACACAGGGCGGCTATGGCTACACCTTC | CSATQGGYGYTF
TRBJ2-7 | TRBV9 | TRBD2 | TGTGCCAGCAGTGCGCGGGAGGGCCGGAACGAGCAGTACTTC | CASSAREGRNEQYF
TRBJ2-7 | TRBV7-2 | - | TGTGCCAGCAGCTCACAGGGCTACGAGCAGTACTTC | CASSSQGYEQYF